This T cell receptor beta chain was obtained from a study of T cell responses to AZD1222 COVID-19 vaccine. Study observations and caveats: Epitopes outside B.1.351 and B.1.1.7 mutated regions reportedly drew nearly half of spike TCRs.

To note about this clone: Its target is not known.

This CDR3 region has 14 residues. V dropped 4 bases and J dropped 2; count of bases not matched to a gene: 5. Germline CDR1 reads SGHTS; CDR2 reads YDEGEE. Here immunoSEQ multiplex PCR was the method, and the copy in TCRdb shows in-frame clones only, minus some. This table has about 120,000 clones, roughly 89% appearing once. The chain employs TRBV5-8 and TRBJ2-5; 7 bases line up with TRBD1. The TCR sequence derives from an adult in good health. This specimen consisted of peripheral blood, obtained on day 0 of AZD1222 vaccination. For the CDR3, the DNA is TGTGCCAGCAGCGTAGGACAGGCGCAAGAGACCCAGTACTTC. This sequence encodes CASSVGQAQETQYF.